One sample yielded the 31 T cell receptor beta chains listed below, sequenced in a study of regulatory T cells in long-lasting Graves disease (dated by TCRdb to about 2021). The intended sense of this specimen's time point label: newly diagnosed GD, antithyroid drugs for less than 3 months. For both TCR sequencing and RNA sequencing, RNA was extracted from PBMCs in TRIzol. Libraries were prepared through multiplex PCR. This sample was sequenced with an Illumina HiSeq 4000. iRepertoire HTBI primers and Arm-PCR amplification of CDR3 regions were used to construct TCR beta libraries. TCRdb trimmed public reads at Q25 via fastp, called clones via MiXCR and kept in-frame beta chains. Rows are combined by CDR3 protein, so each entry shows the most common genes and DNA. A total of about 220,000 distinct CDR3 sequences appear in this sample, around 20% of them only once. The ten largest clones capture about 12% of the sample.

The sample was also linked to a second study, of T cells in Graves' hyperthyroidism and ophthalmopathy.

The starting material was peripheral blood mononuclear cells (PBMCs), obtained at new diagnosis, from a patient treated with antithyroid drugs. These receptors came from a woman in her 30s with Graves disease. Donor details come from another sample of the same person, matched by shared clones.

This clonotype was detected ten times or more. This chain links TRBV19 with TRBJ2-1; 9 nucleotides match TRBD2. The trim removed 10 bases at V and 8 bases at J, leaving 15 bases unmatched. The germline V gene has CDR1 LNHDA and CDR2 SQIVND (reference sequence). CDR3 length: 15 amino acids. Written as DNA, the CDR3 is TGTGCCACCCGAGGGGAGGCGGGAGGGACGGATGAGCAGTTCTTC. It yields the protein CATRGEAGGTDEQFF.

This clonotype was seen ten or more times. The rearrangement uses TRBV20-1 and TRBJ2-1, with 7 bases aligning to TRBD1. The CDR3 spans 12 residues. The V segment lost 6 bases and the J segment 4 bases; nucleotides outside the gene matches: 3. Per germline, CDR1 DFQATT and CDR2 SNEGSKA (reference sequence). The CDR3, as DNA: TGCAGTGCCCAGGGACAGTACAATGAGCAGTTCTTC. Residues: CSAQGQYNEQFF.

The table lists this clonotype with many counts. The CDR3 DNA is TGTGCCAGCAGTGAAAGGTTGGGACAGGGCCACGAGCAGTACTTC. This codes for CASSERLGQGHEQYF. V is TRBV2 and J is TRBJ2-7; 9 nucleotides match TRBD1. The ends lost 2 bases at V and 5 bases at J; junction bases unmatched: 7. CDR1 is SNHLY, CDR2 FYNNEI, per germline. The CDR3 covers 15 residues.

This clonotype has ten or more counts. This chain links TRBV5-6 with TRBJ2-3; TRBD1 matches at 12 bases. Per the germline V gene, CDR1 is SGHDT and CDR2 is YYEEEE. CDR3 length equals 16 residues. Trimming at V came to 2 bases and at J to 7 bases, leaving 8 bases not matched to a gene. Here the CDR3 reads CASSFPGQGAPNTQYF. CDR3 coding DNA: TGTGCCAGCAGCTTCCCGGGACAGGGGGCTCCAAATACGCAGTATTTT.

This clonotype was picked up many times. The chain recombines TRBV2 with TRBJ2-2; a weak D match, TRBD2 (5 bases). CDR3 length: 13 amino acids. Germline V gene sequence: CDR1 SNHLY, CDR2 FYNNEI. Trimming shortened V by 7 bases and J by 5 bases, and 11 bases separated the two germline ends. The CDR3 sequence is CASMRDRTGELFF. CDR3 coding DNA: TGTGCCAGCATGAGGGATCGGACCGGGGAGCTGTTTTTT.

This clonotype was picked up many times. This chain joins TRBV6-5 and TRBJ2-2, with 12 bases fitting TRBD1. The CDR3 runs 19 residues. Germline values: CDR1 MNHEY, CDR2 SVGAGI. After removal of 4 bases from V and 4 bases from J, the junction contained 13 bases not matched to a gene. The CDR3 reads CASSSPAGQGAIFTGELFF. CDR3 nucleotide sequence: TGTGCCAGCAGTTCCCCGGCGGGACAGGGGGCGATTTTCACCGGGGAGCTGTTTTTT.

This clonotype was detected ten times or more. The chain links TRBV3-1 to TRBJ2-1; 11 positions match TRBD2. Trimming removed 0 bases from V and 2 bases from J; junction bases left unmatched: 6. The V gene's germline CDR1 is LGHDT and CDR2 YNNKEL (reference sequence). The CDR3 runs 18 residues. The CDR3 loop reads CASSQEIPGLAAYNEQFF. CDR3 DNA: TGTGCCAGCAGCCAAGAGATCCCGGGACTAGCGGCCTACAATGAGCAGTTCTTC.

Ten or more counts support this clonotype. The CDR3 sequence: CATTQGPTEKLFF. The CDR3 coding sequence is TGTGCCACGACGCAGGGACCGACTGAAAAACTGTTTTTT. The chain is built from TRBV19 and TRBJ1-4; tentatively, D is TRBD1 (5 bases). Germline loops: CDR1 LNHDA, CDR2 SQIVND (reference sequence). Between the trimmed V and J ends, which lost 10 bases and 7 bases, there was a span of 16 bases. The CDR3 has 13 residues.

This clonotype was observed at least ten times. The CDR3, as DNA: TGTGCCAGCAGTTACTGGGTGGGGGCATCATCCTACGAGCAGTACTTC. Encoded protein: CASSYWVGASSYEQYF. The chain uses TRBV6-2 or TRBV6-3 and TRBJ2-7, with D tentatively TRBD1 (6 bases). V lost 1 base and J 1 base, leaving 14 bases between the germline ends. In germline, CDR1 is MNHEY, CDR2 SVGEGT. This CDR3 is 16 amino acids long.

In this sample, this clonotype turned up many times. This rearrangement joins TRBV3-1 to TRBJ2-3, with 8 bases aligning to TRBD2. The trim removed 1 base at V and 0 bases at J, leaving 9 bases unmatched. CDR1 and CDR2 from the germline V gene are LGHDT and YNNKEL (reference sequence). CDR3 length equals 18 residues. The CDR3 DNA sequence: TGTGCCAGCAGCCAAGGGGATTATAGCGGGGCTAGCACAGATACGCAGTATTTT. As protein: CASSQGDYSGASTDTQYF.

Points on this clonotype: A much larger clone lies a single base off, so this may be a read error. This chain joins TRBV6-1 and TRBJ2-6; D is ambiguous. The CDR3 consists of 12 residues. Deletions cut 8 bases from V and 2 bases from J, with 4 bases between. In germline, CDR1 is MNHNS, CDR2 SASEGT. The CDR3 is CASGPGANVLTF. The DNA for the CDR3 is TGTGCCAGCGGACCTGGGGCCAACGTCCTGACTTTC.

This clonotype occurred many times. The chain joins TRBV28 to TRBJ2-1; no reliable D call. The CDR3 has 13 amino acids. Germline V gene data show CDR1 as MDHEN and CDR2 as SYDVKM. V was shortened by 4 bases and J by 12 bases, with 16 bases between the two germline ends. This chain's CDR3 is CASSSATRVGQFF. The CDR3, as DNA: TGTGCCAGCAGTTCAGCGACTCGGGTGGGGCAGTTCTTC.

This clonotype was observed once. At one end, the junction sequence differs from germline, possibly due to a read error. The V and J genes are TRBV20-1 and TRBJ1-1, with D perhaps matching TRBD1 (5 bases). There are 14 residues in the CDR3. Per the germline V gene, CDR1 is DFQATT and CDR2 is SNEGSKA (reference sequence). DNA for the CDR3: TGCAGTGTATCCGGGGGAGATAGTGACACTGAAGTTTTCTTT. This sequence encodes CSVSGGDSDTEVFF.

The table lists this clonotype with a few counts. Possible read error: a much larger clone is one base away. The rearrangement joins TRBV5-1 to TRBJ2-2; 7 bases fit TRBD1. The CDR3 sequence is 13 residues long. Per germline, CDR1 SGHRS and CDR2 YFSETQ. The trim removed 6 bases at V and 6 bases at J, leaving 5 bases unmatched. The CDR3 spells CASTRGHAGELFF. DNA for the CDR3: TGCGCCAGCACTAGGGGGCACGCCGGGGAGCTGTTTTTT.

The V and J genes are TRBV5-1 and TRBJ2-7; 10 nucleotides align to TRBD1. The CDR3 covers 16 residues. Per the germline V gene, CDR1 is SGHRS and CDR2 is YFSETQ. V was clipped by 3 bases and J by 4 bases; unmatched bases: 10. CDR3 protein: CASSWDRGAPGYEQYF. The CDR3 bases are TGCGCCAGCAGCTGGGACAGGGGAGCCCCCGGTTACGAGCAGTACTTC. Full variable domain (remainder filled in from reference TRBV5-1 and TRBJ2-7): KAGVTQTPRYLIKTRGQQVTLSCSPISGHRSVSWYQQTPGQGLQFLFEYFSETQRNKGNFPGRFSGRQFSNSRSEMNVSTLELGDSALYLCASSWDRGAPGYEQYFGPGTRLTVT.

This clonotype was detected ten times or more. The rearrangement joins TRBV24-1 to TRBJ2-1; weak D call: TRBD2 (6 bases). The V gene's germline CDR1 is KGHDR and CDR2 SFDVKD. Trimming cost V 0 bases and J 0 bases, with 8 bases left between them. The length of the CDR3 is 16 residues. The CDR3 region is CATSDLAGPSYNEQFF. For the CDR3, the DNA is TGTGCCACCAGTGATTTGGCGGGACCCTCCTACAATGAGCAGTTCTTC.

This clonotype was detected many times. CDR3 nucleotide sequence: TGTGCCAGCAGCGGCGGGAGGGTCAATGAGCAGTTCTTC. It specifies CASSGGRVNEQFF. V gene TRBV27 combines with J gene TRBJ2-1, with TRBD2 identical over 9 bases. The CDR3 covers 13 residues. V was pared by 6 bases and J by 6 bases, with 3 bases of the junction left unmatched. Germline values: CDR1 MNHEY, CDR2 SMNVEV (reference sequence).

This clonotype was found many times. The V call is TRBV7-9, the J call TRBJ2-3; TRBD2 agrees at 8 bases. V trimming: 6 bases; J trimming: 4 bases; junction bases outside the gene matches: 9. The CDR3 has 15 residues. CDR1 and CDR2 from the germline V gene are SEHNR and FQNEAQ (reference sequence). CDR3 region: CASSRTSGGSDTQYF. The CDR3 nucleotides read TGTGCCAGCAGTAGGACGTCGGGGGGGTCAGATACGCAGTATTTT. The whole variable domain, remainder taken from reference TRBV7-9 and TRBJ2-3, is DTGVSQNPRHKITKRGQNVTFRCDPISEHNRLYWYRQTLGQGPEFLTYFQNEAQLEKSRLLSDRFSAERPKGSFSTLEIQRTEQGDSAMYLCASSRTSGGSDTQYFGPGTRLTVL.

As for this clonotype: A junction end diverges from the germline sequence, so it may reflect a read error. The chain is built from TRBV5-5 and TRBJ1-1; D perhaps matches TRBD1 (5 bases). The CDR3 is 17 residues long. CDR1 is SGHKS and CDR2 is YYEKEE in the germline V gene (reference sequence). As DNA, the CDR3 is TGCGCCAGCAGCCAAGACGAGGGGCCGGCTGGTTTCACTGAAGCTTTCTTT. Translated, it gives CASSQDEGPAGFTEAFF. The variable domain in full, with the rest retrieved from reference TRBV5-5 and TRBJ1-1, is DAGVTQSPTHLIKTRGQQVTLRCSPISGHKSVSWYQQVLGQGPQFIFQYYEKEERGRGNFPDRFSARQFPNYSSELNVNALLLGDSALYLCASSQDEGPAGFTEAFFGQGTRLTVV.

This clonotype came up many times. The chain couples TRBV10-3 to TRBJ1-2; tentative D call: TRBD1 (5 bases). CDR3 length equals 17 residues. Trimming removed 0 bases from V and 1 base from J, with 15 bases in between. Germline V CDR1 and CDR2: ENHRY, SYGVKD. In DNA, the CDR3 is TGTGCCATCAGTGAGTCGAAGGACACAGATTTTAACTATGGCTACACCTTC. Translation: CAISESKDTDFNYGYTF.

The V gene is TRBV11-2, the J gene TRBJ2-1, with TRBD1 identical over 9 bases. CDR1 and CDR2 (germline): SGHAT, FQNNGV. V dropped 0 bases and J dropped 6; count of bases not matched to a gene: 6. CDR3 length: 16 residues. CDR3: CASSLDWGGQGNEQFF. The CDR3 DNA is TGTGCCAGCAGCTTAGATTGGGGGGGACAGGGCAATGAGCAGTTCTTC.

In its sample, this clonotype was seen many times. At one end, the junction sequence differs from germline, possibly due to a read error. The chain couples TRBV7-7 to TRBJ1-1; unclear D gene. CDR3 length: 12 amino acids. The V gene's germline CDR1 is SSHAT and CDR2 FNYEAQ (reference sequence). CDR3 nucleotides: TGTGCTAGCAACCAGATGAACACTGAAGCTTTCTTT. Protein: CASNQMNTEAFF.

This clonotype was detected many times. The J gene is TRBJ1-1, the V gene TRBV6-1; perhaps TRBD1 as D (6 bases). CDR1 is MNHNS, CDR2 SASEGT, per germline. The V and J ends lost 3 bases and 0 bases respectively, with 17 bases between them. The CDR3 sequence is 17 residues long. Here the CDR3 DNA reads TGTGCCAGCAGTGAGTCTCGGGACAACTACATGAACACTGAAGCTTTCTTT. Amino acid sequence: CASSESRDNYMNTEAFF.

This clonotype was detected ten times or more. This chain connects TRBV28 to TRBJ2-3, with D tentatively TRBD2 (7 bases). V was clipped by 3 bases and J by 2 bases, with 15 bases between them. The CDR3 extends over 16 amino acids. CDR1 and CDR2 from the germline V gene are MDHEN and SYDVKM. This CDR3 reads CASSLGGGGITDTQYF. As DNA, the CDR3 is TGTGCCAGCAGTTTGGGGGGCGGGGGTATCACAGATACGCAGTATTTT.

This clonotype was seen many times. This chain joins TRBV7-6 and TRBJ2-1, with D perhaps TRBD2 (6 bases). V gave up 5 bases and J gave up 6 bases, with 11 bases separating them. Germline assignment: CDR1 SGHVS and CDR2 FNYEAQ. CDR3 size: 13 residues. The CDR3 sequence: CASSRGLPNEQFF. Here the CDR3 DNA reads TGTGCCAGCAGCCGGGGACTTCCCAATGAGCAGTTCTTC. The full variable domain, rest sourced from reference TRBV7-6 and TRBJ2-1, is GAGVSQSPRYKVTKRGQDVALRCDPISGHVSLYWYRQALGQGPEFLTYFNYEAQQDKSGLPNDRFSAERPEGSISTLTIQRTEQRDSAMYRCASSRGLPNEQFFGPGTRLTVL.

The table lists this clonotype with many counts. The V and J genes are TRBV6-1 and TRBJ2-7; no clear D gene. The CDR3 contains 14 residues. Germline loops: CDR1 MNHNS, CDR2 SASEGT. The ends were cut back, 2 bases at V and 3 bases at J, with 11 bases in the middle. The chain's CDR3 is CASSESAGSYEQYF. The CDR3 coding sequence is TGTGCCAGCAGTGAAAGTGCTGGTAGCTACGAGCAGTACTTC.

This clonotype was recorded at least ten times. The chain carries TRBV6-2 or TRBV6-3 and TRBJ1-5; D gene ambiguous. Germline lookup yields CDR1 MNHEY and CDR2 SVGEGT. V lost 7 bases and J 4 bases, leaving 11 bases between the germline ends. This CDR3 is built from 13 residues. The CDR3 loop reads CASTGQTNQPQHF. The CDR3 DNA reads as TGTGCCAGCACTGGCCAGACTAATCAGCCCCAGCATTTT.

This clonotype was seen a handful of times. V is TRBV6-2 or TRBV6-3 and J is TRBJ1-2, with TRBD1 as a possible D gene (6 bases). Trimming took off 8 bases at V and 0 bases at J, with 16 bases between the two ends. CDR3 length: 15 residues. CDR1 and CDR2 (germline): MNHEY, SVGEGT. The CDR3 coding sequence is TGTGCCAGCCGGATCCAGACAGGCTCTAACTATGGCTACACCTTC. Amino acid sequence: CASRIQTGSNYGYTF.

This clonotype has at least ten counts. The V call is TRBV5-6, the J call TRBJ1-1; 7 bases are shared with TRBD1. The CDR3 contains 14 residues. CDR1 SGHDT and CDR2 YYEEEE come from the germline V gene. The V segment lost 4 bases and the J segment 1 base; nucleotides outside the gene matches: 4. The CDR3 reads CASSADRANTEAFF. Written as DNA, the CDR3 is TGTGCCAGCAGCGCTGACAGGGCGAACACTGAAGCTTTCTTT.

The V gene is TRBV13, the J gene TRBJ1-1; tentative D call: TRBD1 (5 bases). The length of the CDR3 is 16 residues. In germline, CDR1 is PRHDT, CDR2 FYEKMQ (reference sequence). V lost 3 bases to trimming and J lost 1 base, with 15 bases between them. CDR3 sequence reads: CASSLGMGQKNTEAFF. CDR3 bases: TGTGCCAGCAGCTTGGGGATGGGGCAGAAGAACACTGAAGCTTTCTTT.

This clonotype was counted ten times or more. This chain connects TRBV2 to TRBJ2-3; 7 nucleotides agree with TRBD2. The CDR3 loop spans 16 amino acids. V gave up 8 bases and J gave up 1 base; unmatched junction bases: 12. Germline lookup yields CDR1 SNHLY and CDR2 FYNNEI. The CDR3 DNA follows: TGTGCCAGCGAAAGAACGCGTACTAGCGGCACAGATACGCAGTATTTT. Protein sequence: CASERTRTSGTDTQYF.